The 14 T cell receptor beta chains below were found in one sample sequenced in a study of identical twins (dated by TCRdb to 2016 to 2017). To prepare the library, 5' RACE was applied. TCRdb names Illumina HiSeq 2000 as the instrument used. The public sequencing data were trimmed at Q25 with fastp and processed into clonotypes with MiXCR by TCRdb, which kept only in-frame beta chains. Rows with one shared CDR3 protein collapse into an entry with the most common genes and DNA. This sample lists hundreds of thousands of distinct CDR3 sequences; 18% were detected once. Approximately 14% of the sample is held by the ten biggest clonotypes. A further study also used this sample, focusing on T cells expressing NK-cell markers.

The sample consisted of PBMCs. The receptors were sampled from a woman under 30 in good health.

This chain links TRBV5-1 with TRBJ1-1; D may be TRBD1 (5 bases). V lost 3 bases, J lost 6 bases, and 12 bases lay in between. CDR1 and CDR2 (germline): SGHRS, YFSETQ. CDR3 length: 13 amino acids. The CDR3 nucleotides are TGCGCCAGCAGCTCGGCAGGGTTCCCTGAAGCTTTCTTT. Its translation is CASSSAGFPEAFF. The variable domain in full, with the rest retrieved from reference TRBV5-1 and TRBJ1-1, is KAGVTQTPRYLIKTRGQQVTLSCSPISGHRSVSWYQQTPGQGLQFLFEYFSETQRNKGNFPGRFSGRQFSNSRSEMNVSTLELGDSALYLCASSSAGFPEAFFGQGTRLTVV.

This clonotype showed up just a few times. The rearrangement joins TRBV20-1 to TRBJ2-2, with D possibly being TRBD2 (5 bases). CDR3 length: 13 residues. Germline V gene data show CDR1 as DFQATT and CDR2 as SNEGSKA (reference sequence). The V end lost 5 bases, the J end lost 5 bases, and 12 bases lay between the germline ends. The CDR3 DNA reads TGCAGTGCTCCCAGGACTGTTACCGGGGAGCTGTTTTTT. Amino acid sequence: CSAPRTVTGELFF.

The chain recombines TRBV5-1 with TRBJ2-1; 7 bases are a match to TRBD1. This CDR3 is 17 amino acids long. The V segment lost 3 bases and the J segment 5 bases; nucleotides outside the gene matches: 14. Germline V gene sequence: CDR1 SGHRS, CDR2 YFSETQ. The CDR3: CASSSLMTPTGNNEQFF. CDR3 DNA: TGCGCCAGCAGCTCCTTAATGACCCCGACAGGGAACAATGAGCAGTTCTTC.

This clonotype was observed a handful of times. This rearrangement joins TRBV20-1 to TRBJ2-5; D possibly corresponds to TRBD1 (6 bases). CDR3 length: 13 residues. Trimming took off 8 bases at V and 7 bases at J, with 20 bases between the two ends. Germline V CDR1 and CDR2: DFQATT, SNEGSKA (reference sequence). This CDR3 is CSYGQTVRGTQYF. CDR3 coding DNA: TGCAGTTATGGACAGACCGTCCGGGGGACCCAGTACTTC.

The chain has TRBV20-1 and TRBJ2-3; D gene unclear. Germline V gene sequence: CDR1 DFQATT, CDR2 SNEGSKA (reference sequence). The V end was cut by 5 bases, the J end by 1 base, with 10 bases between. CDR3 length: 13 amino acids. CDR3 loop: CSAGRARTDTQYF. As DNA, the CDR3 is TGCAGTGCTGGCCGGGCCCGCACAGATACGCAGTATTTT.

CDR3 DNA sequence: TGTGCCAGCAGTTTCTGGACAGGGGAAACTGAAGCTTTCTTT. It encodes CASSFWTGETEAFF. V usage is TRBV12-3 or TRBV12-4 and J usage is TRBJ1-1; TRBD1 matches at 9 bases. CDR3 size: 14 residues. With 3 bases clipped from V and 5 bases from J, the junction kept 4 bases outside the gene matches.

This rearrangement joins TRBV29-1 to TRBJ1-4; tentatively, D is TRBD1 (5 bases). Deletions cut 4 bases from V and 4 bases from J, with 13 bases between. Per the germline V gene, CDR1 is SQVTM and CDR2 is ANQGSEA. The CDR3 has 14 residues. In nucleotides, the CDR3 is TGCAGCGTTGGAATCCTCGGACATAATGAAAAACTGTTTTTT. It codes for CSVGILGHNEKLFF.

The genes are TRBV7-9 and TRBJ1-4; possible D gene TRBD1, 6 bases. V lost 2 bases and J lost 4, with 14 bases in between. From germline, CDR1 is SEHNR and CDR2 FQNEAQ (reference sequence). The CDR3 extends over 16 amino acids. CDR3 in amino acids: CASSLKGGRNNEKLFF. CDR3 in DNA: TGTGCCAGCAGCTTAAAAGGGGGACGGAATAATGAAAAACTGTTTTTT.

V usage is TRBV7-9 and J usage is TRBJ2-2; 11 nucleotides agree with TRBD2. The CDR3 contains 16 residues. V was pared by 5 bases and J by 6 bases, with 8 bases of the junction left unmatched. Germline V CDR1 and CDR2: SEHNR, FQNEAQ (reference sequence). The CDR3: CASSPTSGRVAGELFF. The CDR3 nucleotides are TGTGCCAGCAGCCCCACTAGCGGGAGAGTCGCCGGGGAGCTGTTTTTT.

This clonotype was seen only a few times. J is TRBJ2-3 and V is TRBV5-1, with TRBD2 as a possible D gene (6 bases). The V and J ends lost 6 bases and 8 bases respectively, with 19 bases between them. Germline assignment: CDR1 SGHRS and CDR2 YFSETQ. This CDR3 spans 14 amino acids. The CDR3 protein is CASTLLTSKGTQYF. The CDR3 DNA reads as TGCGCCAGCACCCTCCTGACTAGTAAGGGTACGCAGTATTTT.

J is TRBJ1-6 and V is TRBV5-1; 8 bases fit TRBD1. CDR1 and CDR2 (germline): SGHRS, YFSETQ. Germline trimming cut 5 bases from V and 7 bases from J; bases unmatched to any gene: 8. There are 15 residues in the CDR3. CDR3 protein: CASSRDRPGNSPLHF. The DNA for the CDR3 is TGCGCCAGCAGTCGGGACAGGCCGGGGAATTCACCCCTCCACTTT. Together with reference TRBV5-1 and TRBJ1-6, the CDR3 gives the full variable domain: KAGVTQTPRYLIKTRGQQVTLSCSPISGHRSVSWYQQTPGQGLQFLFEYFSETQRNKGNFPGRFSGRQFSNSRSEMNVSTLELGDSALYLCASSRDRPGNSPLHFGNGTRLTVT.

The J gene is TRBJ2-5, the V gene TRBV5-1; TRBD2 matches 7 bases. V gave up 4 bases and J gave up 1 base; unmatched junction bases: 7. The CDR3 spans 15 residues. CDR1 SGHRS and CDR2 YFSETQ come from the germline V gene. CDR3 in amino acids: CASSDLGTTQETQYF. CDR3 bases: TGCGCCAGCAGCGACCTCGGGACTACCCAAGAGACCCAGTACTTC.

This clonotype was counted between two and nine times. The chain links TRBV7-9 to TRBJ2-7; D is unresolved. CDR1 is SEHNR and CDR2 is FQNEAQ in the germline V gene (reference sequence). This CDR3 contains 14 residues. The germline V and J ends were trimmed by 7 bases and 0 bases, with 13 bases remaining between them. The CDR3 DNA reads TGTGCCAGCAAGCCAGGACCGAGCTCCTACGAGCAGTACTTC. Its protein is CASKPGPSSYEQYF. Full variable domain (outside the CDR3, taken from reference TRBV7-9 and TRBJ2-7): DTGVSQNPRHKITKRGQNVTFRCDPISEHNRLYWYRQTLGQGPEFLTYFQNEAQLEKSRLLSDRFSAERPKGSFSTLEIQRTEQGDSAMYLCASKPGPSSYEQYFGPGTRLTVT.

This clonotype showed up just a few times. This rearrangement joins TRBV4-3 to TRBJ2-4; tentatively, D is TRBD2 (6 bases). Looked up from germline, CDR1 is LGHNA and CDR2 is YSLEER. Trimming cost V 0 bases and J 5 bases, with 14 bases left between them. The CDR3 covers 16 residues. The CDR3 loop reads CASSQESIGGENIQYF. The CDR3 nucleotides are TGCGCCAGCAGCCAAGAATCGATCGGGGGTGAAAACATTCAGTACTTC.